The 7 T cell receptor beta chains in this list originate from one sample, sequenced in a study of blood T cells in healthy people across ages. Using a J-beta primer mix together with a sample-barcoded 5' primer, a second PCR was run for about 6 to 12 cycles. TCRdb re-called the 5' RACE reads through MiXCR, storing one row per CDR3 protein. The sample includes more than 750,000 distinct CDR3 sequences, 25% to 30% seen only once; the top ten take roughly 10%. Separately, the same data were catalogued under a study of T cells of mothers and their children.

Sequenced input: blood. These receptors were taken from a woman in her forties in good health.

As concerns this clonotype: Because it lacks the conserved phenylalanine or tryptophan at the end, this CDR3 is likely a read error. The V call is TRBV20-1, the J call TRBJ2-1; D remains ambiguous. The V gene lost 8 bases and the J gene lost 6 bases, with 23 bases spanning the gap. This CDR3 contains 15 residues. CDR1 DFQATT and CDR2 SNEGSKA come from the germline V gene (reference sequence). The CDR3 nucleotides read TGCAGTTGTCTCCGGGCACCCCTCACGAGCAATGAGCAGTTCCTC. It encodes CSCLRAPLTSNEQFL.

This clonotype appeared many times. The genes are TRBV5-1 and TRBJ2-1; TRBD1 is a possible D gene (6 bases). Germline V gene sequence: CDR1 SGHRS, CDR2 YFSETQ. V was cut by 2 bases and J by 2 bases, with 11 bases left in between. The CDR3 contains 15 residues. The CDR3 spells CASSLGAGAYNEQFF. CDR3 bases: TGCGCCAGCAGCTTAGGGGCAGGGGCCTACAATGAGCAGTTCTTC. Filled out from reference TRBV5-1 and TRBJ2-1, the complete variable domain reads KAGVTQTPRYLIKTRGQQVTLSCSPISGHRSVSWYQQTPGQGLQFLFEYFSETQRNKGNFPGRFSGRQFSNSRSEMNVSTLELGDSALYLCASSLGAGAYNEQFFGPGTRLTVL.

This clonotype appeared many times. This sequence joins TRBV20-1 and TRBJ2-5; D perhaps matches TRBD2 (6 bases). This CDR3 spans 12 amino acids. V dropped 2 bases and J dropped 4 bases, with 8 bases sitting between them. The V gene's germline CDR1 is DFQATT and CDR2 SNEGSKA (reference sequence). The CDR3 DNA is TGCAGTGCTAGACAGGGAGGAGAGACCCAGTACTTC. It is translated as CSARQGGETQYF.

This clonotype appeared a few times. The chain is built from TRBV25-1 and TRBJ1-2; D gene unclear. The CDR3 loop spans 12 amino acids. Trimming took off 8 bases at V and 2 bases at J, with 9 bases between the two ends. Germline V CDR1 and CDR2: MGHDK, SYGVNS. The CDR3 DNA sequence: TGTGCCAGCCGGAGATCCAACTATGGCTACACCTTC. Translation gives CASRRSNYGYTF.

This clonotype was counted only a few times. The CDR3 region is CASSSSFSSQRPDGYGYTF. Written as DNA, the CDR3 is TGTGCCAGCAGCTCTTCTTTCTCCTCTCAAAGGCCGGACGGCTATGGCTACACCTTC. This sequence joins TRBV7-9 and TRBJ1-2; D is ambiguous. Per germline, CDR1 SEHNR and CDR2 FQNEAQ (reference sequence). V lost 4 bases, J lost 4 bases, and 28 bases lay in between. This CDR3 comprises 19 residues.

The chain combines TRBV5-1 with TRBJ2-7; D may be TRBD1 or TRBD2 (5 bases each). This CDR3 comprises 14 residues. Germline assignment: CDR1 SGHRS and CDR2 YFSETQ. V was cut by 6 bases and J by 2 bases, with 15 bases left in between. The CDR3 region is CASNTGAGAYEQYF. DNA for the CDR3: TGCGCCAGCAACACCGGGGCAGGAGCCTACGAGCAGTACTTC.

This clonotype was found many times. The chain joins TRBV5-1 to TRBJ2-6; D is uncertain. Germline V gene data show CDR1 as SGHRS and CDR2 as YFSETQ. The length of the CDR3 is 16 residues. V dropped 1 base and J dropped 0 bases, with 8 bases sitting between them. CDR3 in DNA: TGCGCCAGCAGCTTGATGACGGGCTCTGGGGCCAACGTCCTGACTTTC. Amino acids: CASSLMTGSGANVLTF.